The 15 T cell receptor beta chains presented below share a single source sample, sequenced in a study of CXCR3-negative and CXCR3-positive naive CD8 T cells. Study-level findings and limits: Researchers report that CXCR3-positive naive cells carry more hydrophobic TRB CDR3s than CXCR3-negative naive cells.

The TRB libraries of cDNA were built by UMI-labeled 5' RACE. TCRdb re-called the 5' RACE reads and shows each CDR3 protein once, DNA omitted. This sample's clone table lists about 70,000 distinct CDR3 sequences. These receptors have no known antigen. The sequenced sample was naive CXCR3+ CD8+ T cells from blood. Subset noted: CD45RO-CCR7+CD27+CD95- naive CD8+ T cells expressing CXCR3 (TNR3+). The source of these receptors is a human donor in good health. Some clones in this sample may be carry-over from other donors' samples.

The chain has TRBV7-2 and TRBJ2-1; as DNA is missing, the TRBD1 call by TCRdb cannot be tested. This CDR3 has 15 amino acids. Germline CDR1 SGHTA, CDR2 FQGNSA. The CDR3 spells CASSEAGGDYNEQFF.

The CDR3 spells CASSYKIREYF. The chain uses TRBV6-9 and TRBJ2-7. The germline gives CDR1 MNHGY, CDR2 SVAAGI. The CDR3 runs to 11 residues.

The V and J genes are TRBV4-1 and TRBJ2-1; lacking DNA, the TRBD1 call made by TCRdb goes unchecked. The CDR3 spans 13 residues. Germline-derived CDR1 and CDR2 are MGHRA and YSYEKL. CDR3 in amino acids: CASSQAGMDEQFF.

The chain combines TRBV27 with TRBJ2-1. Germline V lookup: CDR1 MNHEY, CDR2 SMNVEV (reference sequence). This CDR3 region has 12 residues. CDR3 protein: CASSPWNNEQFF.

The rearrangement uses TRBV20-1 and TRBJ2-1; TCRdb's D call, TRBD1, is unchecked because there is no DNA. Germline V gives CDR1 DFQATT, CDR2 SNEGSKA (reference sequence). This CDR3 has 13 amino acids. This CDR3 reads CSARALTYNEQFF.

The V gene is TRBV20-1, the J gene TRBJ1-2; TCRdb reports TRBD1, a call that lacks DNA to check it against. The CDR3 is 15 residues long. Germline V gene sequence: CDR1 DFQATT, CDR2 SNEGSKA (reference sequence). This CDR3 is CSARSPGIYEYGYTF.

This chain uses TRBV5-5 with TRBJ2-7; TCRdb reports TRBD1, a call that lacks DNA to check it against. CDR1 is SGHKS and CDR2 is YYEKEE in the germline V gene (reference sequence). The CDR3 sequence is 16 residues long. The CDR3 loop reads CASSEPGHDSTYEQYF. Full variable domain (outside the CDR3, taken from reference TRBV5-5 and TRBJ2-7): DAGVTQSPTHLIKTRGQQVTLRCSPISGHKSVSWYQQVLGQGPQFIFQYYEKEERGRGNFPDRFSARQFPNYSSELNVNALLLGDSALYLCASSEPGHDSTYEQYFGPGTRLTVT.

This chain uses TRBV28 with TRBJ2-7; TCRdb's D call, TRBD1, is unchecked because there is no DNA. The germline V gene encodes CDR1 MDHEN and CDR2 SYDVKM. CDR3 size: 16 residues. Here the CDR3 reads CASSLFSTGGSYEQYF.

This chain links TRBV12-3 or TRBV12-4 with TRBJ1-1; no DNA is available, so the TRBD1 call from TCRdb remains unchecked. The CDR3 covers 14 residues. The CDR3 is CASSLRDRDTEAFF.

The chain employs TRBV7-9 and TRBJ2-7; TCRdb's assignment of TRBD2 cannot be checked, as there is no DNA. This CDR3 spans 17 amino acids. The germline CDR1 and CDR2 sequences are SEHNR and FQNEAQ (reference sequence). The CDR3 loop is CASNGSPGGSGAYEQYF.

The V call is TRBV7-2, the J call TRBJ1-5. CDR3 size: 17 residues. Germline values: CDR1 SGHTA, CDR2 FQGNSA. CDR3 protein: CASSLGGPLDLNQPQHF.

The chain carries TRBV6-5 and TRBJ2-7. This CDR3 comprises 15 residues. CDR1 is MNHEY and CDR2 is SVGAGI in the germline V gene. This CDR3 reads CASSYSIDKTYEQYF.

The V and J genes are TRBV6-5 and TRBJ2-3; the TCRdb call, TRBD1, lacks DNA for checking. The CDR3 runs 15 residues. Germline CDR1 is MNHEY and CDR2 is SVGAGI. CDR3 region: CASSYSPPDPDTQYF.

This chain connects TRBV27 to TRBJ2-3; TCRdb outputs TRBD1, but without DNA this stays unchecked. CDR3 length equals 13 residues. CDR1 is MNHEY and CDR2 is SMNVEV in the germline V gene (reference sequence). This CDR3 reads CASSPPGADTQYF.

The chain combines TRBV21-1 with TRBJ2-1; the D gene TCRdb calls, TRBD2, cannot be checked with no DNA. TRBV21-1 is a documented pseudogene. This CDR3 is built from 21 residues. This CDR3 is CASSKHPQRGTPTVVYNEQFF.